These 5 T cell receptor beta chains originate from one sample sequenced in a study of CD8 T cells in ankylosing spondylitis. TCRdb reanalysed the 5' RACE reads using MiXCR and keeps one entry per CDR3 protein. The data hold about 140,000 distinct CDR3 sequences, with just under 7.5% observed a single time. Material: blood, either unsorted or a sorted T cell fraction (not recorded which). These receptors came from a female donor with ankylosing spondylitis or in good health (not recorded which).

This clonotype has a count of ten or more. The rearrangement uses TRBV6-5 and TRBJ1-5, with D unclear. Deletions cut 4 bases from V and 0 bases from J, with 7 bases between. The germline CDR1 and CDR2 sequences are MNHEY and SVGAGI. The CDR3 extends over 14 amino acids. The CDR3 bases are TGTGCCAGCAGTTTGACCTATAGCAATCAGCCCCAGCATTTT. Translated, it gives CASSLTYSNQPQHF.

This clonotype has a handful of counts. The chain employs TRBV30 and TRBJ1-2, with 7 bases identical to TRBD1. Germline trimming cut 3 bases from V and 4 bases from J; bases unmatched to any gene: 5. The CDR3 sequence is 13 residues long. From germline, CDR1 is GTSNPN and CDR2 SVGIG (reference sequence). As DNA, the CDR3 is TGTGCCTGGAGGGTCAGGGGGATCTATGGCTACACCTTC. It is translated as CAWRVRGIYGYTF.

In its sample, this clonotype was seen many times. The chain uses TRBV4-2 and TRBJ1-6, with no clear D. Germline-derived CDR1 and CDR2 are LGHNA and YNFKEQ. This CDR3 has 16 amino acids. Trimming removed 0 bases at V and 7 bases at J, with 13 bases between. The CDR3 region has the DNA TGTGCCAGCAGCCAAGAGCACCAACCAAAAAATTCACCCCTCCACTTT. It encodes CASSQEHQPKNSPLHF.

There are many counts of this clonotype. DNA of the CDR3: TGCAGTGCTAGACTAGCGGGGGTTTACAATGAGCAGTTCTTC. This encodes CSARLAGVYNEQFF. The chain carries TRBV20-1 and TRBJ2-1; 10 bases line up with TRBD2. CDR1 DFQATT and CDR2 SNEGSKA come from the germline V gene (reference sequence). The J segment lost 4 bases and the V segment lost 2 bases, leaving 2 bases of the junction unmatched. This CDR3 has 14 residues.

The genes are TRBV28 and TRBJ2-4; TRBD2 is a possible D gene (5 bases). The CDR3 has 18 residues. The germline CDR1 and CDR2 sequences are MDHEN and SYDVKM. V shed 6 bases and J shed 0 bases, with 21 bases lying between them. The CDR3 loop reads CASRRTRRENLAKNIQYF. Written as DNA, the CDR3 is TGTGCCAGCAGGCGAACCCGACGGGAAAACTTAGCCAAAAACATTCAGTACTTC.